The 18 T cell receptor beta chains given below trace back to one sample, sequenced in a study of Ad26.COV2.S vaccination and SARS-CoV-2 variants. The table came from immunoSEQ multiplex PCR; TCRdb's copy has only in-frame clones and leaves some out. The sample lists around 370,000 clones; 92% were seen once. The material sequenced was peripheral blood, taken after recovery from COVID-19. The receptors come from a human donor who had recovered from COVID-19.

CDR3 nucleotide sequence: TGCGCCAGCAGCTTGGGGTTGAACTATGGCTACACCTTC. Amino acids: CASSLGLNYGYTF. The chain uses TRBV5-1 and TRBJ1-2; no definite D call. Germline CDR1 SGHRS, CDR2 YFSETQ. CDR3 length: 13 residues. Trimming removed 0 bases from V and 2 bases from J, with 5 bases in between.

The V call is TRBV9, the J call TRBJ2-1; TRBD2 might be the D (7 bases). The length of the CDR3 is 17 residues. Germline lookup yields CDR1 SGDLS and CDR2 YYNGEE. The V end lost 4 bases, the J end lost 3 bases, and 20 bases lay between the germline ends. CDR3 nucleotides: TGTGCCAGCAGCCCCCAAGTGGGGGGGCGAGTCTACAATGAGCAGTTCTTC. This sequence encodes CASSPQVGGRVYNEQFF. The complete variable domain, with remaining parts taken from reference TRBV9 and TRBJ2-1, reads DSGVTQTPKHLITATGQRVTLRCSPRSGDLSVYWYQQSLDQGLQFLIQYYNGEERAKGNILERFSAQQFPDLHSELNLSSLELGDSALYFCASSPQVGGRVYNEQFFGPGTRLTVL.

This chain links TRBV2 with TRBJ2-5; D assignment may be TRBD1 or TRBD2 (5 bases each). With 7 bases removed from V and 3 bases from J, the gap between germline ends came to 15 bases. The CDR3 has 14 amino acids. Germline lookup yields CDR1 SNHLY and CDR2 FYNNEI. The CDR3 reads CASIGARGKETQYF. CDR3 in DNA: TGTGCCAGCATCGGGGCTCGGGGAAAAGAGACCCAGTACTTC.

The V call is TRBV5-4, the J call TRBJ2-1; D remains unclear. Per the germline V gene, CDR1 is SGHNT and CDR2 is YYREEE (reference sequence). The V and J ends lost 2 bases and 1 base respectively, with 16 bases between them. The CDR3 sequence is 17 residues long. CDR3 DNA sequence: TGTGCCAGCAGCTTCGCGGTCTCTCGACCTTCCTACAATGAGCAGTTCTTC. The encoded protein is CASSFAVSRPSYNEQFF. Variable domain in full (rest from reference TRBV5-4 and TRBJ2-1): ETGVTQSPTHLIKTRGQQVTLRCSSQSGHNTVSWYQQALGQGPQFIFQYYREEENGRGNFPPRFSGLQFPNYSSELNVNALELDDSALYLCASSFAVSRPSYNEQFFGPGTRLTVL.

As for this clone: The same CDR3 arises from other DNA sequences in this sample as well. In nucleotides, the CDR3 is TGTGCCAGCAGCTTCGGCACTGAAGCTTTCTTT. Translated: CASSFGTEAFF. The J gene is TRBJ1-1, the V gene TRBV5-8, with D unresolved. The ends were cut back, 2 bases at V and 4 bases at J, with 3 bases in the middle. Germline assignment: CDR1 SGHTS and CDR2 YDEGEE. This CDR3 has 11 amino acids.

The rearrangement joins TRBV7-9 to TRBJ2-7; weak D call: TRBD2 (5 bases). V lost 2 bases, J lost 2 bases, and 10 bases lay in between. Germline CDR1 SEHNR, CDR2 FQNEAQ (reference sequence). There are 14 residues in the CDR3. The chain's CDR3 is CASSLNPGTYEQYF. The CDR3 nucleotides read TGTGCCAGCAGCTTAAACCCGGGGACCTACGAGCAGTACTTC.

The CDR3 DNA sequence: TGTGCCAGCACCCCAGGGGTTGGCTATGGCTACACCTTC. Protein: CASTPGVGYGYTF. The chain employs TRBV6-5 and TRBJ1-2; possible D gene TRBD1, 6 bases. The germline V gene has CDR1 MNHEY and CDR2 SVGAGI. Trimming left V 7 bases short and J 4 bases short, with 13 bases between. The CDR3 runs 13 residues.

The V call is TRBV15, the J call TRBJ1-2; D is ambiguous. Germline V CDR1 and CDR2: LNHNV, YYDKDF (reference sequence). Trimming took off 0 bases at V and 3 bases at J, with 17 bases between the two ends. CDR3 length: 17 amino acids. The CDR3 region is CATSRDRFDLRDYGYTF. CDR3 bases: TGTGCCACCAGCAGAGACCGGTTTGACCTAAGAGACTATGGCTACACCTTC.

The CDR3 sequence: CASRMGGPPHEQYF. The CDR3 bases are TGTGCCAGCAGAATGGGGGGCCCCCCCCACGAGCAGTACTTC. The chain employs TRBV11-2 and TRBJ2-7; D is possibly TRBD1 or TRBD2 (6 bases each). The CDR3 consists of 14 residues. The germline gives CDR1 SGHAT, CDR2 FQNNGV. Trimming cost V 6 bases and J 5 bases, with 17 bases left between them.

The CDR3 DNA is TGCGCCAGCAGCTCTAGCGGGGGCGGCTACGAGCAGTACTTC. It codes for CASSSSGGGYEQYF. The chain uses TRBV5-1 and TRBJ2-7, with 10 bases aligning to TRBD2. J lost 3 bases, V lost 3 bases, and 3 bases had no gene match. The CDR3 extends over 14 amino acids. Looked up from germline, CDR1 is SGHRS and CDR2 is YFSETQ.

This chain joins TRBV6-5 and TRBJ2-1, with D perhaps TRBD2 (6 bases). V was pared by 2 bases and J by 7 bases, with 12 bases between. Germline CDR1 and CDR2: MNHEY and SVGAGI. There are 14 residues in the CDR3. The CDR3, as DNA: TGTGCCAGCAGTTACCTAGGACTATTAAATGAGCAGTTCTTC. This codes for CASSYLGLLNEQFF.

The chain employs TRBV2 and TRBJ1-5; a possible D gene is TRBD1 (5 bases). V was cut by 0 bases and J by 7 bases, with 19 bases left in between. CDR1 and CDR2 from the germline V gene are SNHLY and FYNNEI. The CDR3 length is 17 residues. The CDR3 loop reads CASSEALRGRTVQPQHF. The CDR3 DNA reads TGTGCCAGCAGTGAAGCGCTTCGGGGACGAACAGTGCAGCCCCAGCATTTT.

This clone was detected only once. The gene calls are TRBV6-5 and TRBJ1-2; TRBD1 might be the D (6 bases). CDR3 length: 14 amino acids. Per the germline V gene, CDR1 is MNHEY and CDR2 is SVGAGI. Trimming took off 5 bases at V and 3 bases at J, with 13 bases between the two ends. DNA for the CDR3: TGTGCCAGCAGTCCTGAACAGGGACACTATGGCTACACCTTC. Translated, it gives CASSPEQGHYGYTF.

This clone was picked up a small number of times. The chain is built from TRBV10-3 and TRBJ1-1; no clear D gene. Per germline, CDR1 ENHRY and CDR2 SYGVKD. V gave up 9 bases and J gave up 2 bases, with 13 bases separating them. This CDR3 comprises 13 residues. The CDR3 DNA is TGTGCCATGAATAAGGAGGAAAACACTGAAGCTTTCTTT. Protein: CAMNKEENTEAFF.

The gene calls are TRBV19 and TRBJ1-3, with D maybe TRBD1 (6 bases). Trimming shortened V by 3 bases and J by 2 bases, and 14 bases separated the two germline ends. The CDR3 covers 16 residues. Looked up from germline, CDR1 is LNHDA and CDR2 is SQIVND (reference sequence). CDR3 sequence reads: CASSMGTGLAGNTIYF. The CDR3 DNA reads TGTGCCAGTAGTATGGGAACAGGGCTGGCTGGAAACACCATATATTTT. Full variable domain (rest looked up from reference TRBV19 and TRBJ1-3): DGGITQSPKYLFRKEGQNVTLSCEQNLNHDAMYWYRQDPGQGLRLIYYSQIVNDFQKGDIAEGYSVSREKKESFPLTVTSAQKNPTAFYLCASSMGTGLAGNTIYFGEGSWLTVV.

J is TRBJ2-1 and V is TRBV9, with 16 nucleotides matching TRBD2. Germline V gives CDR1 SGDLS, CDR2 YYNGEE. The CDR3 sequence is 18 residues long. J lost 5 bases, V lost 0 bases, and 5 bases had no gene match. The CDR3 loop reads CASSVEGLAGGLNNEQFF. CDR3 nucleotide sequence: TGTGCCAGCAGCGTAGAGGGACTAGCGGGGGGGCTCAACAATGAGCAGTTCTTC.

This clone was found once. The genes are TRBV5-6 and TRBJ2-5, with 10 nucleotides matching TRBD2. The trim removed 4 bases at V and 5 bases at J, leaving 8 bases unmatched. The CDR3 is 15 amino acids. Germline V gives CDR1 SGHDT, CDR2 YYEEEE. CDR3 sequence (DNA): TGTGCCAGCAGCGACTCCCCGACTAGCGGGGAGACCCAGTACTTC. It encodes CASSDSPTSGETQYF. Filled out from reference TRBV5-6 and TRBJ2-5, the complete variable domain reads DAGVTQSPTHLIKTRGQQVTLRCSPKSGHDTVSWYQQALGQGPQFIFQYYEEEERQRGNFPDRFSGHQFPNYSSELNVNALLLGDSALYLCASSDSPTSGETQYFGPGTRLLVL.

V is TRBV9 and J is TRBJ2-5, with 8 bases matching TRBD2. The CDR3 runs to 16 residues. The V gene end was trimmed by 0 bases and the J gene end by 5 bases; junction bases not matched to a gene: 9. Germline assignment: CDR1 SGDLS and CDR2 YYNGEE. The CDR3, as DNA: TGTGCCAGCAGCGTAGTCGGCGGGGGGATATCGGAGACCCAGTACTTC. Its translation: CASSVVGGGISETQYF.